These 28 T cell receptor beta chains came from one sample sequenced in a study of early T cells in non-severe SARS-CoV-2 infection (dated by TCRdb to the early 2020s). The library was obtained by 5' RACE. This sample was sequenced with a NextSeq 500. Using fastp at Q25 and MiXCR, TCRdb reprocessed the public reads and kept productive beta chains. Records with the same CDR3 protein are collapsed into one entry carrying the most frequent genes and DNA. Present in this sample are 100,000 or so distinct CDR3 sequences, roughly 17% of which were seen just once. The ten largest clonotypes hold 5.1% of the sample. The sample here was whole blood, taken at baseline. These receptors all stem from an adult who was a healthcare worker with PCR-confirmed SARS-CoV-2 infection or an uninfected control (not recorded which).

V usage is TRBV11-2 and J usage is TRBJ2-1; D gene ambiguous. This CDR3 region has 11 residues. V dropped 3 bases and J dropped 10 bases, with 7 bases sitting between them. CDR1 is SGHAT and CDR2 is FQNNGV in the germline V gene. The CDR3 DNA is TGTGCCAGCAGCTTCCTCTACGAGCAGTTCTTC. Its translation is CASSFLYEQFF.

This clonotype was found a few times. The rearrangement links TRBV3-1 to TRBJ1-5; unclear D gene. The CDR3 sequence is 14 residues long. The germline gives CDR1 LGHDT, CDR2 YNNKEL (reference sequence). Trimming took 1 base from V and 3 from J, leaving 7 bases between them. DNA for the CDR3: TGTGCCAGCAGCCAAGTTGGCTTCAATCAGCCCCAGCATTTT. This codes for CASSQVGFNQPQHF.

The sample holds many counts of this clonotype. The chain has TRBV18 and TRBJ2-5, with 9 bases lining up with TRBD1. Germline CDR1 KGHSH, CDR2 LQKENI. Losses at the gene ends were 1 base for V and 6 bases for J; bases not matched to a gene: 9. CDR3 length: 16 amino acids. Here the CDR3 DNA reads TGTGCCAGCTCACCACGGGAGGGACAGGGCGCGAAGACCCAGTACTTC. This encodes CASSPREGQGAKTQYF.

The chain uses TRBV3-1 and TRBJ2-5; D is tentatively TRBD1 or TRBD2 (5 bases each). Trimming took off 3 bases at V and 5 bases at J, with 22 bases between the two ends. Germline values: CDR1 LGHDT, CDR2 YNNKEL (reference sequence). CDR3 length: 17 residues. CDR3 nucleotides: TGTGCCAGCAGCCACAGTATGAGGGGACGCCCGATGGAGACCCAGTACTTC. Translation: CASSHSMRGRPMETQYF.

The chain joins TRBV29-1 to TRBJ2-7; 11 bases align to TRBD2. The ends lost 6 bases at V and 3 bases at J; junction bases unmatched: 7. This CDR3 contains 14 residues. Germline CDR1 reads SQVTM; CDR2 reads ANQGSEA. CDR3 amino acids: CSVFGLAGYYEQYF. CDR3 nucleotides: TGCAGCGTCTTTGGACTAGCGGGTTACTACGAGCAGTACTTC.

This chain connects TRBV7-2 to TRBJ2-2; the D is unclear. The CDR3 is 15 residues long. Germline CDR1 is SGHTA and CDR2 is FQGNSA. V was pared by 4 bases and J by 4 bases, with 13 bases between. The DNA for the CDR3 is TGTGCCAGCAGCTCAGTGAGAGTTCCCACCGGGGAGCTGTTTTTT. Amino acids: CASSSVRVPTGELFF.

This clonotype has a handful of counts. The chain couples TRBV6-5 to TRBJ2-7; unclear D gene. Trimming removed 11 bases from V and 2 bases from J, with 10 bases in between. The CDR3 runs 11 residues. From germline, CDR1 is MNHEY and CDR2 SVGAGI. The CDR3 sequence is CAAGDPYEQYF. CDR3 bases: TGTGCCGCCGGAGACCCCTACGAGCAGTACTTC.

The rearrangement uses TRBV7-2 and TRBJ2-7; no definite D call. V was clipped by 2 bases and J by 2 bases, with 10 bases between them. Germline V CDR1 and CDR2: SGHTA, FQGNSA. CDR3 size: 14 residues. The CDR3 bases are TGTGCCAGCAGCTTATACGGGCCTGCCTACGAGCAGTACTTC. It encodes CASSLYGPAYEQYF.

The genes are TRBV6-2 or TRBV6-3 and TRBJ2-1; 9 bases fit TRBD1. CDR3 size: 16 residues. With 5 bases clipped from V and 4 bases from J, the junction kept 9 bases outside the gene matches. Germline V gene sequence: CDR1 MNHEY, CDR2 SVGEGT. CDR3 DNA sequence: TGTGCCAGCAGTGAAGGGGGACAGGGCCCATACAATGAGCAGTTCTTC. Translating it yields CASSEGGQGPYNEQFF.

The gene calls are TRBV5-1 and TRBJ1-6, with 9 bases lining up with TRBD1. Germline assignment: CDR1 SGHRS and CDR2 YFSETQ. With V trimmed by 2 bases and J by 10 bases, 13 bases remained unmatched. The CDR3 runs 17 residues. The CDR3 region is CASSFGTGREVPSPLHF. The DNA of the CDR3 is TGCGCCAGCAGCTTCGGGACAGGGAGAGAGGTACCGTCACCCCTCCACTTT.

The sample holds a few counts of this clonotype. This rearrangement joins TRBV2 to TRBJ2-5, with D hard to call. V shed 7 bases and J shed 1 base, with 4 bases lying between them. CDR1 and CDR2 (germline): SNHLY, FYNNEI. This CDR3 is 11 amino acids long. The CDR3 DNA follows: TGTGCCAGCACGCCCCAAGAGACCCAGTACTTC. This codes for CASTPQETQYF. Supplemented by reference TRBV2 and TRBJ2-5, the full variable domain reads EPEVTQTPSHQVTQMGQEVILRCVPISNHLYFYWYRQILGQKVEFLVSFYNNEISEKSEIFDDQFSVERPDGSNFTLKIRSTKLEDSAMYFCASTPQETQYFGPGTRLLVL.

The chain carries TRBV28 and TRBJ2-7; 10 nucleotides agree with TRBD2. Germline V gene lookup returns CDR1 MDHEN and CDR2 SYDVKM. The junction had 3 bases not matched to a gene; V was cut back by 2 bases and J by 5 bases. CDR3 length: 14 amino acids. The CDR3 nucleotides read TGTGCCAGCAGTTTACCTAGCGGGAGAGACGAGCAGTACTTC. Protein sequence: CASSLPSGRDEQYF.

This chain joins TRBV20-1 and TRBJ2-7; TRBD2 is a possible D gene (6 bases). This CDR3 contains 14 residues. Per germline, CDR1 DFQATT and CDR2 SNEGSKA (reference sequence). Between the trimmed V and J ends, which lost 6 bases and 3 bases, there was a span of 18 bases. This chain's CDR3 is CSAGPQRAHYEQYF. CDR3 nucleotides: TGCAGTGCCGGGCCCCAGCGGGCCCACTACGAGCAGTACTTC.

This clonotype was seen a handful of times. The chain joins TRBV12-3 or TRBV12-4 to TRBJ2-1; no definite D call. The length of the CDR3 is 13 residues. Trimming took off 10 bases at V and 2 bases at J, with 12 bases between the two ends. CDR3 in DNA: TGTGCCACCCAGTTTCAAGCCTACAATGAGCAGTTCTTC. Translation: CATQFQAYNEQFF.

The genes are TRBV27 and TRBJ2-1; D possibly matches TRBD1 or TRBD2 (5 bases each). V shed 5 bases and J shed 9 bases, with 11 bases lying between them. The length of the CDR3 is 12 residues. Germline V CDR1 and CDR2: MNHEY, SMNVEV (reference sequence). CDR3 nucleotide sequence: TGTGCCAGCAGTCCCATGGGGGTTGAGCAGTTCTTC. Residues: CASSPMGVEQFF.

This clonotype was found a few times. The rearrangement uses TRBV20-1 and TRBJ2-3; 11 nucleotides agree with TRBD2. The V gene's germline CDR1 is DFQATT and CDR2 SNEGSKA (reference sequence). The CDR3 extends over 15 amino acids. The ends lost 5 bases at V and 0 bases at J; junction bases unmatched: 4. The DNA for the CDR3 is TGCAGTGCTCAAGGGACTAGCGGTAGCACAGATACGCAGTATTTT. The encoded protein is CSAQGTSGSTDTQYF.

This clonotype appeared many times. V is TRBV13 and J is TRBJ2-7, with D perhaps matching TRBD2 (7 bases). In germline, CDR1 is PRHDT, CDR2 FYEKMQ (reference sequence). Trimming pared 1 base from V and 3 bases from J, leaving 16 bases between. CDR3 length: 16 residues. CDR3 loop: CASSLAGGAGHYEQYF. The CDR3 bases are TGTGCCAGCAGCTTAGCGGGGGGCGCAGGTCACTACGAGCAGTACTTC.

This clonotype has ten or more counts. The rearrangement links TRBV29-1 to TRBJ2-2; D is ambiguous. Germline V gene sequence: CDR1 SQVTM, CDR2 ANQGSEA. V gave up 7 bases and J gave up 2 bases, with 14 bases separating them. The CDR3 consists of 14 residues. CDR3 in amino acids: CSGLEDLNTGELFF. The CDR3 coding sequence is TGCAGCGGGCTTGAGGACCTAAACACCGGGGAGCTGTTTTTT.

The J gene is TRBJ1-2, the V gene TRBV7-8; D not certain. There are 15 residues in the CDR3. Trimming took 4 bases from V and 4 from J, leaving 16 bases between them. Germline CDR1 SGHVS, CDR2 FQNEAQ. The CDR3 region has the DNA TGTGCCAGCAGCTCCTATTCGGACGCGAGCTATGGCTACACCTTC. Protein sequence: CASSSYSDASYGYTF. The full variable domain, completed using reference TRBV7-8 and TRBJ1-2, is GAGVSQSPRYKVAKRGQDVALRCDPISGHVSLFWYQQALGQGPEFLTYFQNEAQLDKSGLPSDRFFAERPEGSVSTLKIQRTQQEDSAVYLCASSSYSDASYGYTFGSGTRLTVV.

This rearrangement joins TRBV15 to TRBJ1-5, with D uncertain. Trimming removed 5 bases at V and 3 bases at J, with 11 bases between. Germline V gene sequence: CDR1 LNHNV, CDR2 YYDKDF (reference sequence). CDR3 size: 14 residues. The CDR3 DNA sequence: TGTGCCACCAGCCTAGACCTCCTCAATCAGCCCCAGCATTTT. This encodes CATSLDLLNQPQHF.

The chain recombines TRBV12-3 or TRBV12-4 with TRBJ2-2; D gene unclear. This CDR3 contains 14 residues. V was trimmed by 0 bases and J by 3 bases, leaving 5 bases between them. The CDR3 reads CASSLAGYTGELFF. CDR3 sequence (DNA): TGTGCCAGCAGTTTAGCCGGCTACACCGGGGAGCTGTTTTTT.

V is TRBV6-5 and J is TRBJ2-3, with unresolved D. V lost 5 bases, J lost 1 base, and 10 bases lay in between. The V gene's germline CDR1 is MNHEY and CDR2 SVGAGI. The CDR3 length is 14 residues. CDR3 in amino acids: CASSREPGTDTQYF. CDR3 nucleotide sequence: TGTGCCAGCAGTAGGGAACCCGGCACAGATACGCAGTATTTT.

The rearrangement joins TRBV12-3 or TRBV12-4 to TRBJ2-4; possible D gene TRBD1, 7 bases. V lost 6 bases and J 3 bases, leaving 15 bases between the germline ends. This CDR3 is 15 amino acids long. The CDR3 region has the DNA TGTGCCAGCAGCCCTCCAGGGGGAGGCAAAAACATTCAGTACTTC. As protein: CASSPPGGGKNIQYF.

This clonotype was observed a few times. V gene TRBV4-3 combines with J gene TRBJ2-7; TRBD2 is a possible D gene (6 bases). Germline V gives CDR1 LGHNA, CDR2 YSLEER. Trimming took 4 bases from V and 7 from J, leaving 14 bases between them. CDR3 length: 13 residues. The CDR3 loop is CASSRRVLGEQYF. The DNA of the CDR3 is TGCGCCAGCAGCCGGAGGGTCTTGGGAGAGCAGTACTTC.

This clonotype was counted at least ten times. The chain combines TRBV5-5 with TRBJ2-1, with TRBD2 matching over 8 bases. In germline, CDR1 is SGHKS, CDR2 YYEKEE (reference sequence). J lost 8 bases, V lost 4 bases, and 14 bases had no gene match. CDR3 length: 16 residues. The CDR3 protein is CASSVGIAGPADEQFF. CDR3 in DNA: TGTGCCAGCAGCGTTGGTATAGCGGGACCGGCGGATGAGCAGTTCTTC.

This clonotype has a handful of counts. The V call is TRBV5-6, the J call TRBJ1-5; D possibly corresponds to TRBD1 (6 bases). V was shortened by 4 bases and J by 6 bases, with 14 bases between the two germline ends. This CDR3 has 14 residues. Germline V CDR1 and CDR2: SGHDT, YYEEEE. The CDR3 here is CASSPGGGGQPQHF. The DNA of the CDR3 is TGTGCCAGCAGCCCAGGTGGGGGCGGTCAGCCCCAGCATTTT.

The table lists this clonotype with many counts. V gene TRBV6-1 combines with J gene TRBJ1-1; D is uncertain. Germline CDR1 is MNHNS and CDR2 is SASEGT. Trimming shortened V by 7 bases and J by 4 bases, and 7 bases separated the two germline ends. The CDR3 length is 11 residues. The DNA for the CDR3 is TGTGCCAGCATCTGGGTCACTGAAGCTTTCTTT. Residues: CASIWVTEAFF.

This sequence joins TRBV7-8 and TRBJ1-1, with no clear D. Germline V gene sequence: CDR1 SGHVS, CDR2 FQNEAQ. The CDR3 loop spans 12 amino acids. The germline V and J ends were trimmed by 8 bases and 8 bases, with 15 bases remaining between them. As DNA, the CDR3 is TGTGCCAGCGGCGGGGTCGGGTTAGAAGCTTTCTTT. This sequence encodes CASGGVGLEAFF.